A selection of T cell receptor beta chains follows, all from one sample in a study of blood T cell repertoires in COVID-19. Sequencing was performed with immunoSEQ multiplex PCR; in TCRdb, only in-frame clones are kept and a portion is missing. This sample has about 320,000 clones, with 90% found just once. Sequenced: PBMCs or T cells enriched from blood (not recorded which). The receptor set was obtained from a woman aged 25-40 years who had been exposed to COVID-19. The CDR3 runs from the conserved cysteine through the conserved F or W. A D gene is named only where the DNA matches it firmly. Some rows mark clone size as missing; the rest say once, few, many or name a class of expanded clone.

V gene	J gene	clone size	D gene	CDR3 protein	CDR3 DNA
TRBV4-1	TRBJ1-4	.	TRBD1	CASSESGTANEKLFF	TGCGCCAGCAGCGAATCCGGGACAGCTAATGAAAAACTGTTTTTT
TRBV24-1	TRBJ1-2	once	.	CATSDAGYGYTF	TGTGCCACCAGTGATGCCGGGTATGGCTACACCTTC
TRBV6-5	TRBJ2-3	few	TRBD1	CASSSGQGRDTQYF	TGTGCCAGCAGTTCGGGACAGGGCAGAGATACGCAGTATTTT
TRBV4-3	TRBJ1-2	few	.	CASSQGQINYGYTF	TGCGCCAGCAGCCAGGGACAAATTAACTATGGCTACACCTTC
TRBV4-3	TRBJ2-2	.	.	CASSQDPAGELFF	TGCGCCAGCAGCCAAGACCCCGCCGGGGAGCTGTTTTTT
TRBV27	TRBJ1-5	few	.	CASSLSIPYSNQPQHF	TGTGCCAGCAGTTTATCGATTCCCTATAGCAATCAGCCCCAGCATTTT
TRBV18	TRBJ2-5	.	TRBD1	CASSGTGYQETQYF	TGTGCCAGCTCCGGGACAGGGTACCAAGAGACCCAGTACTTC
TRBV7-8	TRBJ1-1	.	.	CASSLRAVLNTEAFF	TGTGCCAGCAGCTTACGAGCGGTGTTGAACACTGAAGCTTTCTTT
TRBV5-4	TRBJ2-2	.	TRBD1	CASSPGQGATYPTGELFF	TGTGCCAGCAGCCCAGGACAGGGGGCAACTTATCCCACCGGGGAGCTGTTTTTT
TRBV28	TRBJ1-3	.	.	CASSFQAGWGNTIYF	TGTGCCAGCAGTTTCCAAGCGGGGTGGGGAAACACCATATATTTT
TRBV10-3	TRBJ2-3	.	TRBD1	CATQRQTGLGTDTQYF	TGTGCCACCCAACGACAGACAGGGTTGGGCACAGATACGCAGTATTTT
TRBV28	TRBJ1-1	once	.	CASSSSDRLNTEAFF	.
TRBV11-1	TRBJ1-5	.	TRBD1	CASSPDRGANQPQHF	TGTGCCAGCAGCCCAGACAGGGGGGCCAATCAGCCCCAGCATTTT
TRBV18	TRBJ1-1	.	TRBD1	CASSPRQGMNTEAFF	TGTGCCAGCTCACCGCGACAGGGCATGAACACTGAAGCTTTCTTT
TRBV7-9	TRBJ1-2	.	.	CASSPIQGSYGYTF	TGTGCCAGCAGCCCTATCCAGGGCTCCTATGGCTACACCTTC
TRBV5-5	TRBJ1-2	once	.	CASRVAQAHGYTF	TGTGCCAGCAGGGTCGCACAGGCCCATGGCTACACCTTC
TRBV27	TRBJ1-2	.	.	CASSLRQGGGYTF	TGTGCCAGCAGTTTACGCCAGGGCGGTGGCTACACCTTC
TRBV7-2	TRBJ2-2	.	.	CASSKTRTANTGELFF	TGTGCCAGCAGCAAAACGCGGACAGCGAACACCGGGGAGCTGTTTTTT
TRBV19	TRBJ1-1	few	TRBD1	CASSRTGVKTEAFF	TGTGCCAGTAGTAGGACAGGGGTGAAAACTGAAGCTTTCTTT
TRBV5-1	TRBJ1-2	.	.	CASSSRDSNYGYTF	TGCGCCAGCAGCTCCCGGGACTCGAACTATGGCTACACCTTC
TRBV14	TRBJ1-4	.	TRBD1	CASSLWDRGSEKLFF	TGTGCCAGCAGCCTATGGGACAGGGGTTCTGAAAAACTGTTTTTT
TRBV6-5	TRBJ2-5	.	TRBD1	CASSGQGLGQETQYF	TGTGCCAGCAGCGGACAGGGATTAGGCCAAGAGACCCAGTACTTC
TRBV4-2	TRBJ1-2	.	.	CASSQESGGANYGYTF	TGTGCCAGCAGCCAAGAGTCTGGAGGGGCTAACTATGGCTACACCTTC
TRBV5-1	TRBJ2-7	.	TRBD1	CASSFRDRGYEQYF	TGCGCCAGCAGCTTCCGGGACAGGGGCTACGAGCAGTACTTC
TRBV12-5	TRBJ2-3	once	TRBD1	CASGLGNGTGPGDTQYF	TGTGCTAGTGGTTTGGGAAACGGGACAGGGCCTGGAGATACGCAGTATTTT
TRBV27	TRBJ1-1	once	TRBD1	CASSFIPRQGSEAFF	TGTGCCAGCAGTTTTATTCCCCGACAGGGCAGTGAAGCTTTCTTT
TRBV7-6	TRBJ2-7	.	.	CASSLVAGEQYF	TGTGCCAGCAGCTTAGTTGCCGGTGAGCAGTACTTC
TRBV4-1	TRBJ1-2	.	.	CASSQAGAGVRSYGYTF	TGCGCCAGCAGCCAAGCTGGGGCAGGGGTTAGATCCTATGGCTACACCTTC
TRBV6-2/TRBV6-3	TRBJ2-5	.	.	CASSYSLGTQYF	TGTGCCAGCAGTTACTCGCTAGGGACCCAGTACTTC
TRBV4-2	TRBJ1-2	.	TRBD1	CASSQGRDRGWRGYTF	TGTGCCAGCAGCCAAGGGCGGGACAGGGGATGGCGTGGCTACACCTTC
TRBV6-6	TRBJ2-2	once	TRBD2	CASLRLAGGPGELFF	TGTGCCTCCCTGAGACTAGCGGGGGGTCCCGGGGAGCTGTTTTTT
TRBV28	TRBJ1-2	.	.	CASSFGSAVSGYTF	TGTGCCAGCAGTTTCGGGAGCGCGGTGTCTGGCTACACCTTC
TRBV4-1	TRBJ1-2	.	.	CASSAGAGGYTF	TGCGCCAGCAGCGCAGGTGCCGGTGGCTACACCTTC
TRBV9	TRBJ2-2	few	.	CASSAFTGELFF	TGTGCCAGCAGCGCCTTCACCGGGGAGCTGTTTTTT
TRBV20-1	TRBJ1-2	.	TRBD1	CSASRQGAPSYGYTF	TGCAGTGCTAGTAGGCAGGGGGCCCCCTCCTATGGCTACACCTTC
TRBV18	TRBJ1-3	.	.	CASSPSDSGNTIYF	TGTGCCAGCTCACCAAGCGACTCTGGAAACACCATATATTTT
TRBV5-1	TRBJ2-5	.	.	CASRTPERETQYF	TGCGCCAGCCGGACTCCGGAGAGGGAGACCCAGTACTTC
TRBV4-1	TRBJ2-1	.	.	CASSPPSINNEQFF	TGCGCCAGCAGCCCGCCCTCTATCAATAATGAGCAGTTCTTC
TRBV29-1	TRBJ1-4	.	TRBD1	CSVEDPDRGREKLFF	TGCAGCGTTGAAGATCCGGACAGGGGTAGAGAAAAACTGTTTTTT
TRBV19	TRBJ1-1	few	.	CASSIGKNTEAFF	TGTGCCAGTAGTATCGGGAAGAACACTGAAGCTTTCTTT
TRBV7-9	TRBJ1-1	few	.	CASRRGAHGAFF	TGTGCCAGCAGACGAGGCGCGCATGGGGCTTTCTTT
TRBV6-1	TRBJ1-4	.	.	CASSEAFTFGGKLFF	TGTGCCAGCAGTGAAGCGTTCACCTTCGGGGGAAAACTGTTTTTT
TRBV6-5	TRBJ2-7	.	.	CASSYDQGTGRYEQYF	TGTGCCAGCAGTTACGACCAGGGTACGGGTAGGTACGAGCAGTACTTC